The 28 T cell receptor beta chains reported below all come from one sample, sequenced in a study of response to subunit inactivated influenza vaccine. TCRdb itself ran the RT-PCR reads through MiXCR, one entry per CDR3 protein. The table shows around 200,000 distinct CDR3 sequences, with 9.2% occurring only once. Sequenced material: non-naive T cells sorted from PBMCs, taken on the day of vaccination. These TCRs come from a man between 45 and 60 years old who received an inactivated influenza vaccine.

The rearrangement uses TRBV7-7 and TRBJ2-7; 9 positions match TRBD2. Unmatched junction bases numbered 0, after V lost 0 bases and J lost 3 bases. The CDR3 totals 14 residues. Germline CDR1 is SSHAT and CDR2 is FNYEAQ (reference sequence). CDR3 DNA sequence: TGTGCCAGCAGCTTAGCTAGCGGGAGCTACGAGCAGTACTTC. Translated, it gives CASSLASGSYEQYF.

This clonotype appeared a few times. V usage is TRBV11-1 and J usage is TRBJ2-1; 16 bases are a match to TRBD2. The J segment lost 10 bases and the V segment lost 1 base, leaving 16 bases of the junction unmatched. The CDR3 sequence is 20 residues long. Germline V gene lookup returns CDR1 SGHAT and CDR2 FQDESV (reference sequence). The CDR3 region has the DNA TGTGCCAGCAGCTTAGAAACACCCGGGATGGGACTAGCGGGAGGGAAGGAGCAGTTCTTC. Encoded protein: CASSLETPGMGLAGGKEQFF.

The CDR3 spells CSGEDGNIQYF. CDR3 DNA sequence: TGCAGCGGGGAGGATGGGAACATTCAGTACTTC. This chain links TRBV29-1 with TRBJ2-4, with a possible D match to TRBD2 (6 bases). Germline CDR1 SQVTM, CDR2 ANQGSEA. The CDR3 sequence is 11 residues long. Deletions cut 7 bases from V and 7 bases from J, with 11 bases between.

This clonotype was counted between two and nine times. The J gene is TRBJ2-7, the V gene TRBV10-2, with D unresolved. Germline assignment: CDR1 WSHSY and CDR2 SAAADI. Trimming shortened V by 2 bases and J by 3 bases, and 8 bases separated the two germline ends. This CDR3 is built from 13 residues. CDR3 nucleotides: TGCGCCAGCAGTGAGCGAAGAGTCTACGAGCAGTACTTC. Amino acids: CASSERRVYEQYF.

The genes are TRBV20-1 and TRBJ2-3; D is unclear. The CDR3 loop spans 17 amino acids. V dropped 1 base and J dropped 2 bases, with 19 bases sitting between them. Germline values: CDR1 DFQATT, CDR2 SNEGSKA (reference sequence). CDR3 bases: TGCAGTGCTAGAGCCCCCCACCCCACAATCCTCACAGATACGCAGTATTTT. Translating it yields CSARAPHPTILTDTQYF.

This clonotype showed up many times. The chain couples TRBV20-1 to TRBJ1-1; 10 bases match TRBD1. This CDR3 spans 14 amino acids. Germline CDR1 DFQATT, CDR2 SNEGSKA (reference sequence). The junction had 3 bases not matched to a gene; V was cut back by 3 bases and J by 2 bases. CDR3 residues: CSARPTGGNTEAFF. CDR3 bases: TGCAGTGCTAGGCCGACAGGGGGCAACACTGAAGCTTTCTTT.

This clonotype came up a few times. The chain couples TRBV27 to TRBJ2-3; maybe TRBD2 (5 bases). The CDR3 is made up of 15 amino acids. Trimming shortened V by 0 bases and J by 3 bases, and 10 bases separated the two germline ends. Per germline, CDR1 MNHEY and CDR2 SMNVEV (reference sequence). The CDR3 here is CASSLSYGGTDTQYF. The DNA for the CDR3 is TGTGCCAGCAGTTTATCGTACGGCGGGACAGATACGCAGTATTTT.

The rearrangement links TRBV7-2 to TRBJ1-2; 7 nucleotides match TRBD1. The germline V gene has CDR1 SGHTA and CDR2 FQGNSA. The CDR3 sequence is 14 residues long. Unmatched junction bases numbered 11, after V lost 5 bases and J lost 8 bases. This CDR3 is CASSPGWEGGGYTF. The CDR3 DNA reads as TGTGCCAGCAGCCCAGGGTGGGAAGGGGGCGGCTACACCTTC.

The DNA of the CDR3 is TGTGCCAGCAGTGGCCTTAAACAGTGGGCCAGTTACGAGCAGTACTTC. It encodes CASSGLKQWASYEQYF. The V and J genes are TRBV2 and TRBJ2-7, with unresolved D. Per the germline V gene, CDR1 is SNHLY and CDR2 is FYNNEI. V gave up 4 bases and J gave up 4 bases, with 20 bases separating them. The CDR3 runs 16 residues.

At least ten counts were recorded for this clonotype. This sequence joins TRBV29-1 and TRBJ2-3, with 8 bases identical to TRBD2. CDR1 and CDR2 from the germline V gene are SQVTM and ANQGSEA. J was trimmed by 4 bases and V by 3 bases; bases with no gene match: 9. This CDR3 is built from 15 residues. The CDR3 nucleotides read TGCAGCGTTGACCGGACTAGCCCTCCACCAGATACGCAGTATTTT. Protein: CSVDRTSPPPDTQYF.

The rearrangement uses TRBV3-1 and TRBJ1-5, with 8 bases fitting TRBD1. The V and J ends lost 5 bases and 5 bases, in that order; junction bases with no gene match: 11. CDR1 is LGHDT, CDR2 YNNKEL, per germline (reference sequence). The CDR3 is made up of 16 amino acids. The CDR3 DNA reads TGTGCCAGCAGCAAAAATCGGGGACAGGATTATCAGCCCCAGCATTTT. Its translation: CASSKNRGQDYQPQHF.

Only a few counts were recorded for this clonotype. The J gene is TRBJ1-6, the V gene TRBV6-5; D may be TRBD1 (5 bases). This CDR3 region has 17 residues. V lost 1 base, J lost 5 bases, and 15 bases lay in between. The germline V gene encodes CDR1 MNHEY and CDR2 SVGAGI. CDR3 nucleotides: TGTGCCAGCAGTTACTTCCAGGCGGGGGACGATAATTCACCCCTCCACTTT. Its translation: CASSYFQAGDDNSPLHF.

This clonotype came up a few times. This chain connects TRBV7-2 to TRBJ1-5; no firm D call. CDR3 size: 14 residues. V dropped 3 bases and J dropped 4 bases, with 10 bases sitting between them. Germline lookup yields CDR1 SGHTA and CDR2 FQGNSA. In DNA form, the CDR3 reads TGTGCCAGCAGCTTTGGAACTGCAAATCAGCCCCAGCATTTT. It translates to CASSFGTANQPQHF.

This clonotype has just a few counts. The V gene is TRBV7-9, the J gene TRBJ2-1; D gene uncertain. In germline, CDR1 is SEHNR, CDR2 FQNEAQ (reference sequence). Trimming stripped 1 base from V and 7 bases from J, with 8 bases between. This CDR3 comprises 13 residues. The CDR3 sequence: CASSLGFENEQFF. CDR3 bases: TGTGCCAGCAGCTTAGGGTTCGAAAATGAGCAGTTCTTC.

This clonotype was picked up many times. The chain recombines TRBV5-1 with TRBJ1-6, with D possibly TRBD1 on 5 matching bases. This CDR3 region has 15 residues. CDR1 and CDR2 from the germline V gene are SGHRS and YFSETQ. Trimming pared 0 bases from V and 9 bases from J, leaving 13 bases between. CDR3 in amino acids: CASSLAGREVSPLHF. DNA for the CDR3: TGCGCCAGCAGCTTGGCGGGCAGGGAGGTTTCACCCCTCCACTTT.

Only a few counts were recorded for this clonotype. V gene TRBV6-2 or TRBV6-3 combines with J gene TRBJ2-7; TRBD2 matches 14 bases. This CDR3 is built from 20 residues. The germline CDR1 and CDR2 sequences are MNHEY and SVGEGT. With 2 bases clipped from V and 0 bases from J, the junction kept 12 bases outside the gene matches. The CDR3 protein is CASSYHTGLAGAPFSYEQYF. CDR3 DNA: TGTGCCAGCAGTTACCACACGGGACTAGCGGGGGCCCCCTTCTCCTACGAGCAGTACTTC.

This clonotype was detected only a few times. The V call is TRBV7-8, the J call TRBJ2-7; the match to TRBD1 covers 7 bases. The CDR3 sequence is 16 residues long. The trim removed 5 bases at V and 0 bases at J, leaving 10 bases unmatched. Germline-derived CDR1 and CDR2 are SGHVS and FQNEAQ. CDR3 amino acids: CASSTWTGPHSYEQYF. CDR3 coding DNA: TGTGCCAGCAGCACTTGGACAGGTCCCCACTCCTACGAGCAGTACTTC.

This clonotype was observed a handful of times. This sequence joins TRBV11-2 and TRBJ2-1, with D possibly TRBD2 on 5 matching bases. V lost 5 bases and J 1 base, leaving 15 bases between the germline ends. The germline V gene has CDR1 SGHAT and CDR2 FQNNGV. This CDR3 has 16 amino acids. The CDR3 nucleotides are TGTGCCAGCAGCCTGATGGTCCGGGGATCCTACAATGAGCAGTTCTTC. As protein: CASSLMVRGSYNEQFF.

The chain employs TRBV5-6 and TRBJ2-1; D is undetermined. The CDR3 runs 11 residues. Trimming took 3 bases from V and 8 from J, leaving 6 bases between them. Germline CDR1 SGHDT, CDR2 YYEEEE. Here the CDR3 DNA reads TGTGCCAGCAGCTCAGACCATGAGCAGTTCTTC. It codes for CASSSDHEQFF.

This clonotype has only a few counts. The chain is built from TRBV6-1 and TRBJ2-1; 7 nucleotides align to TRBD2. Germline trimming cut 6 bases from V and 9 bases from J; bases unmatched to any gene: 8. CDR1 MNHNS and CDR2 SASEGT come from the germline V gene. The CDR3 has 13 amino acids. This CDR3 reads CASSPGLPFEQFF. In nucleotides, the CDR3 is TGTGCCAGCAGCCCGGGACTACCTTTTGAGCAGTTCTTC.

For the CDR3, the DNA is TGCGCCAGCAGTTACGGGGGACAGGGGTACAATGAGCAGTTCTTC. It is translated as CASSYGGQGYNEQFF. The chain links TRBV5-1 to TRBJ2-1, with 10 nucleotides matching TRBD1. CDR3 size: 15 residues. The trim removed 5 bases at V and 4 bases at J, leaving 6 bases unmatched. Germline V gene lookup returns CDR1 SGHRS and CDR2 YFSETQ.

This chain connects TRBV5-1 to TRBJ2-3; possible D gene TRBD2, 5 bases. The V gene's germline CDR1 is SGHRS and CDR2 YFSETQ. The CDR3 consists of 15 residues. Trimming cost V 4 bases and J 1 base, with 13 bases left between them. The CDR3 protein is CASSVLTRRTDTQYF. The CDR3 bases are TGCGCCAGCAGCGTCCTTACTAGACGCACAGATACGCAGTATTTT.

The gene calls are TRBV27 and TRBJ2-6; TRBD1 matches at 10 bases. This CDR3 contains 18 residues. J gave up 2 bases and V 7 bases, and 11 bases lay outside the gene matches. Germline CDR1 reads MNHEY; CDR2 reads SMNVEV (reference sequence). The CDR3 here is CASKLLGTGVTGANVLTF. The DNA of the CDR3 is TGTGCCAGCAAGCTCCTGGGGACAGGGGTTACTGGGGCCAACGTCCTGACTTTC.

The rearrangement links TRBV7-2 to TRBJ2-1; the match to TRBD2 covers 12 bases. CDR1 SGHTA and CDR2 FQGNSA come from the germline V gene. Trimming took 2 bases from V and 9 from J; bases not matched to a gene: 5. The CDR3 loop spans 15 amino acids. The CDR3 here is CASSLRLAGAVEQFF. CDR3 DNA: TGTGCCAGCAGCTTAAGACTAGCGGGAGCGGTTGAGCAGTTCTTC.

This clonotype was picked up many times. CDR3 in amino acids: CASSNSYNSPLHF. For the CDR3, the DNA is TGTGCCAGCAGTAACTCCTATAATTCACCCCTCCACTTT. The chain couples TRBV12-3 or TRBV12-4 to TRBJ1-6; D unresolved. This CDR3 is built from 13 residues. V gave up 5 bases and J gave up 0 bases, with 2 bases separating them.

This clonotype was recorded a few times. The CDR3, as DNA: TGCAGTGCTAGGGGAAGGTCCACCGGGGAGCTGTTTTTT. It codes for CSARGRSTGELFF. The rearrangement uses TRBV20-1 and TRBJ2-2, with D hard to call. CDR1 and CDR2 (germline): DFQATT, SNEGSKA (reference sequence). Trimming cost V 3 bases and J 4 bases, with 9 bases left between them. The CDR3 runs to 13 residues.

This clonotype turned up a few times. The chain has TRBV4-1 and TRBJ1-1, with a possible D match to TRBD1 (5 bases). V dropped 3 bases and J dropped 2 bases, with 16 bases sitting between them. The CDR3 is 16 residues long. CDR1 and CDR2 (germline): MGHRA, YSYEKL. CDR3 DNA sequence: TGCGCCAGCAGCCAGCTTTTGGGACCGAGCAACACTGAAGCTTTCTTT. Protein sequence: CASSQLLGPSNTEAFF.

This clonotype was detected only a few times. The rearrangement uses TRBV5-5 and TRBJ1-2, with 7 bases identical to TRBD1. CDR1 and CDR2 from the germline V gene are SGHKS and YYEKEE (reference sequence). V gave up 3 bases and J gave up 2 bases; unmatched junction bases: 4. This CDR3 region has 14 residues. CDR3 in DNA: TGTGCCAGCAGCTCCGGGACAGAGAACTATGGCTACACCTTC. Translation gives CASSSGTENYGYTF.